The clone carrying this TCR beta chain was counted only a few times. Germline loops: CDR1 SGHAT, CDR2 FQNNGV. CDR3 length: 13 residues. Trimming removed 1 base from V and 8 bases from J, with 9 bases in between. This sample stems from a study of STAT5B mutations in CD4+ large granular lymphocyte leukemia. Study context: Among healthy controls, a particular HLA allele went with more CDR3 'QG' motifs.

Data came from immunoSEQ multiplex PCR; TCRdb stores just in-frame clones and leaves some out. The profile covers about 45,000 clones, with 80% to 90% appearing a single time and 2.6% taken by the ten largest. The clonotype was recovered from a human donor in good health. The V gene is TRBV11-2, the J gene TRBJ2-1; D remains unclear. The source material was CD4+ T cells from blood buffy coats. CDR3 nucleotides: TGTGCCAGCAGCTTAGGGTGGGCGGATGAGCAGTTCTTC. Encoded protein: CASSLGWADEQFF.